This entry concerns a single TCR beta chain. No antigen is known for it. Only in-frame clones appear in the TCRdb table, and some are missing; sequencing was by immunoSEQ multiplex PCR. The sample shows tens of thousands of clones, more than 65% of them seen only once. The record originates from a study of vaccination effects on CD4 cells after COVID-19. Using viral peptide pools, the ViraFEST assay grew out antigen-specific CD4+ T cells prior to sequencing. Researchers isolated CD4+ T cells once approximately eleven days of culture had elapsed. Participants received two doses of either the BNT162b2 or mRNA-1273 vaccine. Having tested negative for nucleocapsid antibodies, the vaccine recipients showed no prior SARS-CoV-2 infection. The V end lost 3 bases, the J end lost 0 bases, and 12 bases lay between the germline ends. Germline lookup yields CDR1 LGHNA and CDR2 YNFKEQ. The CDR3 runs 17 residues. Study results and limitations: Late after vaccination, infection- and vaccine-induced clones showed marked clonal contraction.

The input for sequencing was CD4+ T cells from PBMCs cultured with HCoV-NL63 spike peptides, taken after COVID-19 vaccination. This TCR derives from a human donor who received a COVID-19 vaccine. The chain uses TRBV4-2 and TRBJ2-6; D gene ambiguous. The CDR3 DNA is TGTGCCAGCAGCCAGTCGACGGAAAGCTCTGGGGCCAACGTCCTGACTTTC. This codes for CASSQSTESSGANVLTF.